A single T cell receptor beta chain is shown here with its context. TCRdb recomputed calls from the PCR reads with MiXCR, one row per CDR3 protein. The sample includes some 14,000 distinct CDR3 sequences, 50% seen only once; the top ten take 15% to 20%. This sample was included in a study of tumor-infiltrating lymphocytes in oesophageal squamous cell carcinoma. The sample consisted of esophageal tumor tissue. This clonotype was obtained from a male donor with esophageal squamous cell carcinoma.

The CDR3 loop reads CASSYEPGLAGAPPSYEQHF. The CDR3 DNA follows: TGTGCCAGCAGCTACGAACCGGGACTAGCGGGAGCCCCCCCCTCCTACGAGCAGCACTTT. V is TRBV6-2 or TRBV6-3 and J is TRBJ1-6; possibly TRBD1 for D (5 bases). V was pared by 6 bases and J by 19 bases, with 43 bases between. The CDR3 runs to 20 residues. CDR1 MNHEY and CDR2 SVGEGT come from the germline V gene.